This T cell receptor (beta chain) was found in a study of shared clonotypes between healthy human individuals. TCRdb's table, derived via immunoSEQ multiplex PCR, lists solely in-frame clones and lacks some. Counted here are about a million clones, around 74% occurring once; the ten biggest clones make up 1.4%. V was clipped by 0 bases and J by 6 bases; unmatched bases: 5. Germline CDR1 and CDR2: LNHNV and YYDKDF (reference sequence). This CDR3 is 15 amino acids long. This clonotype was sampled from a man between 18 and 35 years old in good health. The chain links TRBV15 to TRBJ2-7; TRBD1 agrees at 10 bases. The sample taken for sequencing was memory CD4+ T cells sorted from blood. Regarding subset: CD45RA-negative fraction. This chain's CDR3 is CATSREGQGRSEQYF. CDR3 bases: TGTGCCACCAGCAGAGAGGGACAGGGGCGATCCGAGCAGTACTTC. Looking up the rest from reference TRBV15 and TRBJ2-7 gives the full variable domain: DAMVIQNPRYQVTQFGKPVTLSCSQTLNHNVMYWYQQKSSQAPKLLFHYYDKDFNNEADTPDNFQSRRPNTSFCFLDIRSPGLGDTAMYLCATSREGQGRSEQYFGPGTRLTVT.